Given below is one TCR beta chain in context. The sample belongs to a study of blood T cell repertoires in COVID-19. Study at large: Both acute and convalescent COVID-19 samples were obtained from the United States, Italy and Spain. Sources were T cells, B-cell-depleted T cells, or PBMCs; the material itself was cDNA or gDNA.

The authors' processing: Using reference gene primer amplification, nucleated cell counts were estimated. The protocol was immunoSEQ multiplex PCR, while the TCRdb copy is restricted to in-frame clones and leaves out a portion. The D gene and trimming were derived from the DNA, and the V and J assignments and clone size from that table. Counted here are 300,000 to 400,000 clones, approximately 82% occurring once; the ten biggest clones make up around 3%. This TCR derives from a man under 40 with active or convalescent COVID-19. Input material: peripheral blood.

CDR3 sequence (DNA): TGTGCCAGCAGCAGAGGGACAGCTCGTAATGAGCAGTTCTTC. Its translation is CASSRGTARNEQFF. The chain carries TRBV6-2 or TRBV6-3 and TRBJ2-1; TRBD1 matches at 7 bases. Germline lookup yields CDR1 MNHEY and CDR2 SVGEGT. The CDR3 covers 14 residues. V gave up 6 bases and J gave up 7 bases; unmatched junction bases: 9.